These 22 T cell receptor beta chains were all obtained from the same sample, sequenced in a study of sequential checkpoint blockade in melanoma. The method was immunoSEQ multiplex PCR; TCRdb's version includes in-frame clones alone and lacks a portion of them. The sample contains about 4,600 clones, about 60% of which appear only once. Regarding treatment: randomized to nivolumab then ipilimumab (arm A) or the reverse (arm B). This material consisted of CD8+ T cells sorted from blood (inferred from file names), taken from a patient given nivolumab and ipilimumab in sequence. Source of these receptors: a human donor with melanoma.

V gene TRBV7-9 combines with J gene TRBJ2-1, with 7 bases matching TRBD1. CDR1 is SEHNR, CDR2 FQNEAQ, per germline (reference sequence). The CDR3 covers 14 residues. J was trimmed by 7 bases and V by 4 bases; bases with no gene match: 7. As DNA, the CDR3 is TGTGCCAGCAGCTCGACAGGGTTTCTAAATGAGCAGTTCTTC. Protein sequence: CASSSTGFLNEQFF.

The V and J genes are TRBV5-4 and TRBJ2-1, with 7 bases aligning to TRBD1. Germline lookup yields CDR1 SGHNT and CDR2 YYREEE (reference sequence). The V segment lost 3 bases and the J segment 4 bases; nucleotides outside the gene matches: 10. This CDR3 has 16 amino acids. CDR3 DNA: TGTGCCAGCAGCTCACCACGACAGGGAACGTACAATGAGCAGTTCTTC. Its translation is CASSSPRQGTYNEQFF.

The chain combines TRBV4-3 with TRBJ2-3, with 8 bases fitting TRBD1. This CDR3 is 17 amino acids long. V lost 3 bases to trimming and J lost 5 bases; unmatched junction nucleotides: 13. Germline CDR1 reads LGHNA; CDR2 reads YSLEER. DNA for the CDR3: TGCGCCAGCAGCCACCTACCTGAGACAGGGGTCGAAGATACGCAGTATTTT. This gives the protein CASSHLPETGVEDTQYF.

This clone was seen a few times. The CDR3 loop reads CASTLTSGMGELFF. Here the CDR3 DNA reads TGTGCCAGCACTTTGACTAGCGGGATGGGGGAGCTGTTTTTT. The rearrangement uses TRBV6-5 and TRBJ2-2, with 11 bases fitting TRBD2. With 7 bases clipped from V and 8 bases from J, the junction kept 6 bases outside the gene matches. CDR3 size: 14 residues. Germline assignment: CDR1 MNHEY and CDR2 SVGAGI.

The V and J genes are TRBV5-1 and TRBJ2-3; maybe TRBD2 (6 bases). Germline CDR1 is SGHRS and CDR2 is YFSETQ. V was clipped by 1 base and J by 2 bases, with 8 bases between them. This CDR3 is built from 14 residues. In DNA, the CDR3 is TGCGCCAGCAGCTTGAAACTAGCCACAGATACGCAGTATTTT. Protein product: CASSLKLATDTQYF. Together with reference TRBV5-1 and TRBJ2-3, the CDR3 gives the full variable domain: KAGVTQTPRYLIKTRGQQVTLSCSPISGHRSVSWYQQTPGQGLQFLFEYFSETQRNKGNFPGRFSGRQFSNSRSEMNVSTLELGDSALYLCASSLKLATDTQYFGPGTRLTVL.

The chain is built from TRBV19 and TRBJ2-2; 13 nucleotides line up with TRBD2. Losses at the gene ends were 7 bases for V and 5 bases for J; bases not matched to a gene: 10. CDR3 size: 17 residues. Germline-derived CDR1 and CDR2 are LNHDA and SQIVND (reference sequence). In DNA, the CDR3 is TGTGCCAGTACCCCTACTAGCGGGAGGGCCGGAACCGGGGAGCTGTTTTTT. The encoded protein is CASTPTSGRAGTGELFF.

The gene calls are TRBV7-9 and TRBJ2-1, with D possibly being TRBD2 (5 bases). Germline loops: CDR1 SEHNR, CDR2 FQNEAQ (reference sequence). The ends were cut back, 5 bases at V and 5 bases at J, with 19 bases in the middle. The CDR3 runs 16 residues. CDR3 amino acids: CASSSLGRTTNNEQFF. Written as DNA, the CDR3 is TGTGCCAGCAGCAGTCTCGGGCGGACGACTAACAATGAGCAGTTCTTC.

This chain connects TRBV28 to TRBJ2-5, with a possible D match to TRBD2 (5 bases). V dropped 4 bases and J dropped 4 bases, with 16 bases sitting between them. The CDR3 is made up of 15 amino acids. Germline V gene data show CDR1 as MDHEN and CDR2 as SYDVKM. CDR3 in amino acids: CASSWTAGLRETQYF. For the CDR3, the DNA is TGTGCCAGCAGTTGGACGGCGGGCCTGCGAGAGACCCAGTACTTC.

In this sample, this clone turned up once. The V gene is TRBV27, the J gene TRBJ2-1; D gene ambiguous. Germline CDR1 MNHEY, CDR2 SMNVEV (reference sequence). There are 11 residues in the CDR3. The V end was cut by 5 bases, the J end by 7 bases, with 6 bases between. Here the CDR3 reads CASSTRNEQFF. The DNA of the CDR3 is TGTGCCAGCAGTACCAGAAATGAGCAGTTCTTC.

This clone was seen only a few times. This sequence joins TRBV4-3 and TRBJ1-2; 8 positions match TRBD1. V shed 4 bases, J shed 4 bases, and the junction held 8 bases outside the gene matches. The CDR3 spans 15 residues. Germline V gene data show CDR1 as LGHNA and CDR2 as YSLEER. The CDR3, as DNA: TGCGCCAGCAGCCCAAACAGGGGGAGCAGCTATGGCTACACCTTC. Protein: CASSPNRGSSYGYTF.

The rearrangement uses TRBV7-2 and TRBJ2-7, with 11 bases lining up with TRBD2. Germline CDR1 and CDR2: SGHTA and FQGNSA. There are 17 residues in the CDR3. V shed 4 bases, J shed 6 bases, and the junction held 14 bases outside the gene matches. CDR3 sequence (DNA): TGTGCCAGCAGCTGGCCCGACCTTAGCGGGAGGGCCTGCGAGCAGTACTTC. It encodes CASSWPDLSGRACEQYF.

This clone was counted a few times. V gene TRBV7-8 combines with J gene TRBJ2-1, with 11 bases aligning to TRBD2. This CDR3 comprises 16 residues. Trimming took 5 bases from V and 6 from J; bases not matched to a gene: 9. Germline assignment: CDR1 SGHVS and CDR2 FQNEAQ. The CDR3 sequence: CASSLGPGTSGNEQFF. The CDR3 DNA sequence: TGTGCCAGCAGCCTAGGCCCGGGGACTAGCGGCAATGAGCAGTTCTTC. Based on the CDR3 plus reference TRBV7-8 and TRBJ2-1, the full variable domain is GAGVSQSPRYKVAKRGQDVALRCDPISGHVSLFWYQQALGQGPEFLTYFQNEAQLDKSGLPSDRFFAERPEGSVSTLKIQRTQQEDSAVYLCASSLGPGTSGNEQFFGPGTRLTVL.

The chain carries TRBV5-1 and TRBJ1-2; the D is unclear. Germline values: CDR1 SGHRS, CDR2 YFSETQ. This CDR3 is 12 amino acids long. V was pared by 5 bases and J by 2 bases, with 7 bases between. This CDR3 is CASSRGNYGYTF. DNA for the CDR3: TGCGCCAGCAGTCGGGGAAACTATGGCTACACCTTC.

As to this clone: This CDR3 is also generated by other DNA sequences in the sample. The CDR3 is CASSPPDRGEQYF. The CDR3 nucleotides are TGTGCCAGCTCACCCCCGGACAGGGGCGAGCAGTACTTC. This chain connects TRBV18 to TRBJ2-7; 9 bases fit TRBD1. CDR3 length: 13 amino acids. Trimming took 3 bases from V and 6 from J; bases not matched to a gene: 3. Germline V lookup: CDR1 KGHSH, CDR2 LQKENI.

This clone was observed a handful of times. This chain connects TRBV28 to TRBJ2-7; 8 positions agree with TRBD2. Trimming cost V 3 bases and J 7 bases; bases outside gene matches: 8. This CDR3 comprises 14 residues. From germline, CDR1 is MDHEN and CDR2 SYDVKM. CDR3 sequence: CASSFTGGGWEQYF. CDR3 sequence (DNA): TGTGCCAGCAGTTTCACCGGGGGGGGTTGGGAGCAGTACTTC.

CDR3 sequence reads: CASSFGTGAYEQYF. The CDR3 DNA is TGTGCCAGCAGTTTTGGCACAGGCGCCTACGAGCAGTACTTC. This chain uses TRBV27 with TRBJ2-5; D is possibly TRBD1 (5 bases). The J call is doubtful: the DNA matches TRBJ2-7 better. This CDR3 comprises 14 residues. Germline V gene sequence: CDR1 MNHEY, CDR2 SMNVEV (reference sequence).

This chain links TRBV7-6 with TRBJ2-3, with D possibly matching TRBD2 (6 bases). Germline assignment: CDR1 SGHVS and CDR2 FNYEAQ. The CDR3 contains 15 residues. The V end lost 3 bases, the J end lost 0 bases, and 10 bases lay between the germline ends. The CDR3 loop reads CASSFPGTSTDTQYF. CDR3 DNA: TGTGCCAGCAGCTTTCCCGGGACTAGCACAGATACGCAGTATTTT.

The CDR3 reads CASLSGAEQYF. The CDR3 DNA follows: TGTGCCAGCTTATCAGGGGCCGAGCAGTACTTC. The chain joins TRBV7-9 to TRBJ2-7, with D maybe TRBD1 (6 bases). V was pared by 8 bases and J by 6 bases, with 11 bases between. Germline V gene lookup returns CDR1 SEHNR and CDR2 FQNEAQ (reference sequence). The CDR3 totals 11 residues.

This chain uses TRBV6-5 with TRBJ1-5; D call uncertain. In germline, CDR1 is MNHEY, CDR2 SVGAGI. The CDR3 consists of 13 residues. V lost 3 bases to trimming and J lost 3 bases, with 6 bases between them. The CDR3 region is CASSYRLNQPQHF. Written as DNA, the CDR3 is TGTGCCAGCAGTTATCGTCTCAATCAGCCCCAGCATTTT.

The chain employs TRBV28 and TRBJ2-1; 9 bases line up with TRBD2. J was trimmed by 9 bases and V by 2 bases; bases with no gene match: 5. The germline V gene encodes CDR1 MDHEN and CDR2 SYDVKM. CDR3 length: 14 residues. The CDR3 sequence: CASSLGTSYGEQFF. In DNA form, the CDR3 reads TGTGCCAGCAGTTTAGGGACTAGCTATGGTGAGCAGTTCTTC.

The chain couples TRBV6-1 to TRBJ2-1, with D possibly TRBD2 on 6 matching bases. This CDR3 is 12 amino acids long. Trimming stripped 8 bases from V and 4 bases from J, with 9 bases between. Germline V lookup: CDR1 MNHNS, CDR2 SASEGT. CDR3 residues: CASGGIYNEQFF. The CDR3 nucleotides read TGTGCCAGCGGGGGGATTTACAATGAGCAGTTCTTC.

This chain uses TRBV28 with TRBJ1-1; D is possibly TRBD1 (5 bases). The V end lost 3 bases, the J end lost 4 bases, and 12 bases lay between the germline ends. This CDR3 has 14 amino acids. From germline, CDR1 is MDHEN and CDR2 SYDVKM. DNA for the CDR3: TGTGCCAGCAGTTTCGGCACGGGGGGCACTGAAGCTTTCTTT. Its translation is CASSFGTGGTEAFF.